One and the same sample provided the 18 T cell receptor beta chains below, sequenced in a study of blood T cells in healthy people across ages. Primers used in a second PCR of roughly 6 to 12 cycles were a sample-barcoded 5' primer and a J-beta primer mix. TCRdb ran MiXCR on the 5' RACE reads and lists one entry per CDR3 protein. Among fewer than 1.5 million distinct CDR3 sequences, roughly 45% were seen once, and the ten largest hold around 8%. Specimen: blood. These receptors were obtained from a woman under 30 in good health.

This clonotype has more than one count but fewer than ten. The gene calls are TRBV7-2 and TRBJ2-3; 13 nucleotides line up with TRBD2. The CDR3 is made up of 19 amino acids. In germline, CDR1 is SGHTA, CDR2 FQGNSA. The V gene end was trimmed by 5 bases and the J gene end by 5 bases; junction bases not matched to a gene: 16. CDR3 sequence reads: CASSRKFTSGRAQGDTQYF. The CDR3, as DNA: TGTGCCAGCAGCCGCAAGTTTACTAGCGGGAGGGCCCAGGGAGATACGCAGTATTTT.

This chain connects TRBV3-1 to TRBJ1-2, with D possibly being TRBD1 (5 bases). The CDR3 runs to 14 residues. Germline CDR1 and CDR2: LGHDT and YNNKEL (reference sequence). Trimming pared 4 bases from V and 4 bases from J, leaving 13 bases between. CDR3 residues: CASSRGPPGYGYTF. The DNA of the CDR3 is TGTGCCAGCAGCCGGGGACCGCCGGGCTATGGCTACACCTTC.

CDR3 loop: CASSPEAFGTDTQYF. CDR3 in DNA: TGCGCCAGCAGCCCGGAAGCCTTCGGAACAGATACGCAGTATTTT. The chain uses TRBV4-1 and TRBJ2-3; D is uncertain. V was trimmed by 4 bases and J by 3 bases, leaving 14 bases between them. The CDR3 spans 15 residues. CDR1 is MGHRA and CDR2 is YSYEKL in the germline V gene.

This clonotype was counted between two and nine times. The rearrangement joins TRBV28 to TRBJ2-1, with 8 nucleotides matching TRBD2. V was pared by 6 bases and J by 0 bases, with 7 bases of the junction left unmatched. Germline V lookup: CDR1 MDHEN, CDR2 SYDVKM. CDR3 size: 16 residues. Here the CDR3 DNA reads TGTGCCAGCAGCCGGGGACTAGGAGGCTCCTACAATGAGCAGTTCTTC. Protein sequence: CASSRGLGGSYNEQFF.

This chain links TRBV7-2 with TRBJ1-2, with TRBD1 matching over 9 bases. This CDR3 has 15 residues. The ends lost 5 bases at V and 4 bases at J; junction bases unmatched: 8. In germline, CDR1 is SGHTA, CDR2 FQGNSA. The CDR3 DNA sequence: TGTGCCAGCAGCAGAACACAGGGGGCAGGCTATGGCTACACCTTC. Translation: CASSRTQGAGYGYTF.

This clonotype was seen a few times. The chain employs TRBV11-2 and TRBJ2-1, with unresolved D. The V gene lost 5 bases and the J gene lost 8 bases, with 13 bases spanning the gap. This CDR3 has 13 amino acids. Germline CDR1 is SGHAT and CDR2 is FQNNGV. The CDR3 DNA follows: TGTGCCAGCAGCGTCTCCCGGGTCGATGAGCAGTTCTTC. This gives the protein CASSVSRVDEQFF.

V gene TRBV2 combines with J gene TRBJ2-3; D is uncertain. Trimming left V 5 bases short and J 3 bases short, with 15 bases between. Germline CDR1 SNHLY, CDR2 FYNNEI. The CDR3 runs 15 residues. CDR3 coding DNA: TGTGCCAGCAGTTGGGGATTTGTGGTAACAGATACGCAGTATTTT. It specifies CASSWGFVVTDTQYF.

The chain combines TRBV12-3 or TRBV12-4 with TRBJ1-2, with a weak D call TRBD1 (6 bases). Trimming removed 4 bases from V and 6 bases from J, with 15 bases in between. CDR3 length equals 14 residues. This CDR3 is CASSSLTGLDGYTF. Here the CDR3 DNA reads TGTGCCAGCAGTTCGTTAACAGGGCTAGATGGCTACACCTTC.

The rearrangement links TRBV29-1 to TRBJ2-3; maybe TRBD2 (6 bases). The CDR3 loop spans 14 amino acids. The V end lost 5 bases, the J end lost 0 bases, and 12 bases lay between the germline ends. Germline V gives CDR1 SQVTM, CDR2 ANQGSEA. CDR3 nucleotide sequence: TGCAGCGTTAGAACCGGGACTAGCACAGATACGCAGTATTTT. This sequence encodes CSVRTGTSTDTQYF.

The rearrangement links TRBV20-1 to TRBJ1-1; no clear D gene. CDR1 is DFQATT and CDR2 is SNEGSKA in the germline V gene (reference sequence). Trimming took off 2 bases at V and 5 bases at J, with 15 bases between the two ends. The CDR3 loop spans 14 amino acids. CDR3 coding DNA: TGCAGTGCTAGACCCCCCAATACGGGAACTGAAGCTTTCTTT. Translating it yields CSARPPNTGTEAFF.

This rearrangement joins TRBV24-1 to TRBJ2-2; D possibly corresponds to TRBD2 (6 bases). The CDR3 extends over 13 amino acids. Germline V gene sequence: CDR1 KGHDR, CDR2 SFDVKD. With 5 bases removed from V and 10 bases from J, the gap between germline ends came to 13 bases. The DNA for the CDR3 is TGTGCCACCAGTGCGGGCGGGCGGGAGGAGCTGTTTTTT. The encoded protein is CATSAGGREELFF.

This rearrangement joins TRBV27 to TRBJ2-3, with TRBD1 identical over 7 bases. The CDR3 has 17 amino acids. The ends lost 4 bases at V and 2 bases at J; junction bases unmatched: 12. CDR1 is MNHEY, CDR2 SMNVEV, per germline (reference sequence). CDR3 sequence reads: CASSWARGTASTDTQYF. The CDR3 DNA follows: TGTGCCAGCAGTTGGGCCAGGGGGACAGCTTCCACAGATACGCAGTATTTT.

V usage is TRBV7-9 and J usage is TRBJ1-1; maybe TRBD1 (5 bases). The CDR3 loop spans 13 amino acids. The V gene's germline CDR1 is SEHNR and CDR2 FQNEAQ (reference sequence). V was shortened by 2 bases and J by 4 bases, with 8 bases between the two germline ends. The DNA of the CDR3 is TGTGCCAGCAGCTTATCGGGGACCACTGAAGCTTTCTTT. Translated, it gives CASSLSGTTEAFF.

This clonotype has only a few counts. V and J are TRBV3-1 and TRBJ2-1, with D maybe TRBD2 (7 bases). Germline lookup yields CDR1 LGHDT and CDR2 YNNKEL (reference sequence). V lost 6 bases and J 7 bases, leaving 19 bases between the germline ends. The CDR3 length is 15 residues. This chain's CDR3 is CASRSQGGALNEQFF. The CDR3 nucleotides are TGTGCCAGCAGATCCCAAGGGGGGGCGTTGAATGAGCAGTTCTTC.

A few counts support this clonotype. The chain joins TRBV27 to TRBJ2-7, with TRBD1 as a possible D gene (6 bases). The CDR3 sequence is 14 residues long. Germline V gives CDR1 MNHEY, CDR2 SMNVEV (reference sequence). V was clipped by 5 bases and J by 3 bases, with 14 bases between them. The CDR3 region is CASSLAGTIYEQYF. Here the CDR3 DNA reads TGTGCCAGCAGTCTCGCCGGGACAATCTACGAGCAGTACTTC.

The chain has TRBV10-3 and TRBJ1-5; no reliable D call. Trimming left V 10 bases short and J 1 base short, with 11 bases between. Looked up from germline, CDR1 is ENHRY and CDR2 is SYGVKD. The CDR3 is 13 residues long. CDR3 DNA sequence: TGTGCCACCCTTGGAAAAAGCAATCAGCCCCAGCATTTT. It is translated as CATLGKSNQPQHF.

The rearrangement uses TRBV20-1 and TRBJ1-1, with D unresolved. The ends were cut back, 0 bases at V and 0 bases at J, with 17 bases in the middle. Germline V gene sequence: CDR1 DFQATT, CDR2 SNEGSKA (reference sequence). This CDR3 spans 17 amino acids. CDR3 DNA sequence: TGCAGTGCTAGAGATGGGGAGGGCCGGAGGTTGAACACTGAAGCTTTCTTT. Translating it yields CSARDGEGRRLNTEAFF.

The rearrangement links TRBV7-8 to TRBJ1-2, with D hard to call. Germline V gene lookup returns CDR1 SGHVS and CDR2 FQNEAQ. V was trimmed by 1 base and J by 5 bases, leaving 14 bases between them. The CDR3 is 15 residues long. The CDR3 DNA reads TGTGCCAGCAGCTTAGGCTCGGGGTTCGGGTATGGCTACACCTTC. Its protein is CASSLGSGFGYGYTF.